The present T cell receptor beta chain was sequenced within a study of T cell repertoires in cytomegalovirus infection. Study-level information: Selection of CMV epitopes for the study included recently identified HLA-C-restricted and well-studied HLA-B-restricted ones. Study-wide points: Cumulated frequencies of public TCR beta families served to identify carriers of CMV plus the relevant HLA. HLA-C-restricted CMV-specific TCR beta clonotypes prevailed in the ex vivo response.

From germline, CDR1 is SEHNR and CDR2 FQNEAQ (reference sequence). The CDR3 covers 19 residues. The J segment lost 9 bases and the V segment lost 5 bases, leaving 19 bases of the junction unmatched. One entry per CDR3 protein, called by TCRdb with MiXCR from the reads. The sample holds around 750,000 distinct CDR3 sequences, 32% seen once. A note on this clonotype: What it binds is not known.

This sample comprised cultured CD8+ T cells from PBMCs, obtained from culture after CMV antigen stimulation. This sequence joins TRBV7-9 and TRBJ2-1, with 13 bases fitting TRBD2. The clonotype was recovered from a human donor in good health (CMV status not recorded). Some clones in this sample may be carry-over from other donors' samples. The CDR3 reads CASSGPRLAGGPRIGEQFF. DNA for the CDR3: TGTGCCAGCAGCGGGCCCAGACTAGCGGGGGGCCCACGAATAGGTGAGCAGTTCTTC. Full variable domain (remainder filled in from reference TRBV7-9 and TRBJ2-1): DTGVSQNPRHKITKRGQNVTFRCDPISEHNRLYWYRQTLGQGPEFLTYFQNEAQLEKSRLLSDRFSAERPKGSFSTLEIQRTEQGDSAMYLCASSGPRLAGGPRIGEQFFGPGTRLTVL.